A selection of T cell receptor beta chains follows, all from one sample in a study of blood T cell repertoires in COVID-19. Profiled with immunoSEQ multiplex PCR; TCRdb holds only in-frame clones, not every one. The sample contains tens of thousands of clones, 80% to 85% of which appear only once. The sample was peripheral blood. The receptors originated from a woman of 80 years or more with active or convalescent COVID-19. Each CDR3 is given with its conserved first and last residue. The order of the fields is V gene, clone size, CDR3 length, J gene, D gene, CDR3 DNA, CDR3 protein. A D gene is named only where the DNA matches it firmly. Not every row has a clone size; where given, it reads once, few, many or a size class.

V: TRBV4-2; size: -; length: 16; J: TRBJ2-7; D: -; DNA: TGTGCCAGCAGCCAAGATGGGATAGAGAGGGCCTACGAGCAGTACTTC; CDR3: CASSQDGIERAYEQYF
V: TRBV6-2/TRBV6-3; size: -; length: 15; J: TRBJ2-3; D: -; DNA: TGTGCCAGCAGCCACTGGGGGCGGACCACAGATACGCAGTATTTT; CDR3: CASSHWGRTTDTQYF
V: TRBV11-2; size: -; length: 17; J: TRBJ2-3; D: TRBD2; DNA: TGTGCCAGCAGCTTAGGACTAGCAGTTGGGAGTACAGATACGCAGTATTTT; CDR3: CASSLGLAVGSTDTQYF
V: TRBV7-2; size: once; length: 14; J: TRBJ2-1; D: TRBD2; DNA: TGTGCCAGCAGTTCTGAATTAGCGGGAGGGCCGGGGGTCTTC; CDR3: CASSSELAGGPGVF
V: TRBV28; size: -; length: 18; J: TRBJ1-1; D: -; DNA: TGTGCCAGCAGTTCCCACCCCCTAGGGGGAAGGAGAAACACTGAAGCTTTCTTT; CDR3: CASSSHPLGGRRNTEAFF
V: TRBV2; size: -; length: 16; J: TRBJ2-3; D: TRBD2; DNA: TGTGCCAGCAGTGTAGAAGCGGGGTCCCGCACAGATACGCAGTATTTT; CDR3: CASSVEAGSRTDTQYF
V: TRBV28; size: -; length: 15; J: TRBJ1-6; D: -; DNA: TGTGCCAGCAGTTTATTGTCCCCTATAAATTCACCCCTCCACTTT; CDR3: CASSLLSPINSPLHF
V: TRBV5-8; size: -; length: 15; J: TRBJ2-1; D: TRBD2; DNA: TGTGCCAGCAGTTTGGGACTAGCGGTGGACAATGAGCAGTTCTTC; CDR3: CASSLGLAVDNEQFF
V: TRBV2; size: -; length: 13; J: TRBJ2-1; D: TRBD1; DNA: TGTGCCATCGGACAGGGGGCGATCAATGAGCAGTTCTTC; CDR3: CAIGQGAINEQFF
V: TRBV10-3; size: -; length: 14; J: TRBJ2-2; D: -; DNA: TGTGCCTCCTCGGGTCCGGTAAACACCGGGGAGCTGTTTTTT; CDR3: CASSGPVNTGELFF
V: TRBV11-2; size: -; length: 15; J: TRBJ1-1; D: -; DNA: TGTGCCAGCAGCTCTAGGACTGGGCAGTTCGCTGAAGCTTTCTTT; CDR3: CASSSRTGQFAEAFF
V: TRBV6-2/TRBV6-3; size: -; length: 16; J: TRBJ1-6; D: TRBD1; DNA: TGTGCCAGCAGTTTCGACAGGGGCTCCTATAATTCACCCCTCCACTTT; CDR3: CASSFDRGSYNSPLHF
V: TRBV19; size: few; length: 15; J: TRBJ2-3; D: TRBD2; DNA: TGTGCCAGTAGCCTCCTAGCGGGAGACACAGATACGCAGTATTTT; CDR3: CASSLLAGDTDTQYF
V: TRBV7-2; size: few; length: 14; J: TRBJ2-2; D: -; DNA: TGTGCCAGCAGGCCGGACAGTAACACCGGGGAGCTGTTTTTT; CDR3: CASRPDSNTGELFF
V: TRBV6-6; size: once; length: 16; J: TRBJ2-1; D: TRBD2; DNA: TGTGCCAGCAGTTCCCGCGGACTAGCGGGAGTAAGTGAGCAGTTCTTC; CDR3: CASSSRGLAGVSEQFF
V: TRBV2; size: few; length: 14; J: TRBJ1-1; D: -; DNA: TGTGCCAGCAGTCAGACGACAGTTTCCACTGAAGCTTTCTTT; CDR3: CASSQTTVSTEAFF
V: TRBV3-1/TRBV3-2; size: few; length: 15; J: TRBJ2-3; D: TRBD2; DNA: TGTGCCAGCACCACCACTGGGGGAGGGACAGATACGCAGTATTTT; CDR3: CASTTTGGGTDTQYF
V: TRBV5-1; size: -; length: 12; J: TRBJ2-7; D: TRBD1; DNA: TGCGCCAGCGGACAGGAGACCTACGAGCAGTACTTC; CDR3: CASGQETYEQYF
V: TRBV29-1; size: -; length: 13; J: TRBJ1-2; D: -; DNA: TGCAGCGCCGGGTCAGAGCTTAACTATGGCTACACCTTC; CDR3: CSAGSELNYGYTF
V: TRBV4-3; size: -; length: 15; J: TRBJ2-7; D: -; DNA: TGCGCCAGCAGCCAAGATGCTGGCTTCTCCTACGAGCAGTACTTC; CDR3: CASSQDAGFSYEQYF
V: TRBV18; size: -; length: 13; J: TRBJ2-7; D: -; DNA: TGTGCCAGCTCACCAGGCAGGGCCAACGAGCAGTACTTC; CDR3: CASSPGRANEQYF